These 5 T cell receptor beta chains were all obtained from the same sample, sequenced in a study of T-cell memory formation after mild COVID-19 (dated by TCRdb to 2020 to 2022). Receptor amplification or capture employed 5' RACE. Sequenced on an Illumina NovaSeq 6000. Clones were called with MiXCR by TCRdb after fastp trimmed the public reads at Q25, and only in-frame beta chains were retained. A single entry per CDR3 protein holds the most common genes and DNA from its merged rows. The sample includes fewer than 650,000 distinct CDR3 sequences, with about 18% observed a single time. The biggest ten clones account for about 7.4% of the sample. Material for sequencing was PBMCs or a T cell subset sorted from them (not recorded which). All receptors come from an adult woman who had mild COVID-19 (a few samples of this study predate the infection). The sample titles of this study are shuffled in the database, so cell type and time point are left out; the donor was told from shared clones.

This chain connects TRBV20-1 to TRBJ1-2; D possibly corresponds to TRBD1 (6 bases). CDR1 is DFQATT and CDR2 is SNEGSKA in the germline V gene (reference sequence). Trimming took 3 bases from V and 3 from J, leaving 11 bases between them. The CDR3 totals 13 residues. The CDR3 DNA is TGCAGTGCTAGCACAGGGTTGGACTATGGCTACACCTTC. Amino acid sequence: CSASTGLDYGYTF.

This chain uses TRBV20-1 with TRBJ2-1, with 8 nucleotides matching TRBD2. The trim removed 5 bases at V and 4 bases at J, leaving 16 bases unmatched. Germline V lookup: CDR1 DFQATT, CDR2 SNEGSKA (reference sequence). The CDR3 spans 17 residues. CDR3 amino acids: CSAATIRTGGPYNEQFF. CDR3 nucleotides: TGCAGTGCTGCCACCATAAGGACGGGAGGGCCATACAATGAGCAGTTCTTC.

This clonotype was observed a few times. This rearrangement joins TRBV6-2 or TRBV6-3 to TRBJ1-1; D not certain. The CDR3 runs to 14 residues. Germline-derived CDR1 and CDR2 are MNHEY and SVGEGT. V lost 3 bases and J lost 2, with 10 bases in between. CDR3 region: CASSYSAGNTEAFF. CDR3 coding DNA: TGTGCCAGCAGTTATTCGGCGGGCAACACTGAAGCTTTCTTT.

Only a few counts were recorded for this clonotype. The V and J genes are TRBV24-1 and TRBJ1-3; a possible D gene is TRBD1 (5 bases). The CDR3 sequence is 13 residues long. From germline, CDR1 is KGHDR and CDR2 SFDVKD. With 8 bases removed from V and 0 bases from J, the gap between germline ends came to 7 bases. This CDR3 is CATMGPSGNTIYF. CDR3 DNA: TGTGCCACCATGGGACCCTCTGGAAACACCATATATTTT.

This clonotype turned up a few times. The chain carries TRBV6-5 and TRBJ1-3; possible D gene TRBD1, 6 bases. V was trimmed by 2 bases and J by 7 bases, leaving 12 bases between them. This CDR3 region has 14 residues. Looked up from germline, CDR1 is MNHEY and CDR2 is SVGAGI. The CDR3 DNA reads as TGTGCCAGCAGTTACGACAGGATGGTTAACACCATATATTTT. Encoded protein: CASSYDRMVNTIYF.